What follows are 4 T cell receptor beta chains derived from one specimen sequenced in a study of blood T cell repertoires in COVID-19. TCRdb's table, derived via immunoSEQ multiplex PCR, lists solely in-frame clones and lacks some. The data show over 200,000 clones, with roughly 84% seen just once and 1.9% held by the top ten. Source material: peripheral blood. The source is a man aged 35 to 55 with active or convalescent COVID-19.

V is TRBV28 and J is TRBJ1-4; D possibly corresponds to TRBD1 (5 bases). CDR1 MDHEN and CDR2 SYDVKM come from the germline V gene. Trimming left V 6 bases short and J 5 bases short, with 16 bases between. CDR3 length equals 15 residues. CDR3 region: CASSPFGAGNEKLFF. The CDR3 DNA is TGTGCCAGCAGCCCGTTCGGGGCGGGGAATGAAAAACTGTTTTTT.

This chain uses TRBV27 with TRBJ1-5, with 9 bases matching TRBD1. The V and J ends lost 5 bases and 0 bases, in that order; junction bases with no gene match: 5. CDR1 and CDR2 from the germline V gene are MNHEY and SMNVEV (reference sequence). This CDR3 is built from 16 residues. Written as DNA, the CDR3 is TGTGCCAGCAGTCCAGGGACAGGGCATAGCAATCAGCCCCAGCATTTT. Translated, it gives CASSPGTGHSNQPQHF.

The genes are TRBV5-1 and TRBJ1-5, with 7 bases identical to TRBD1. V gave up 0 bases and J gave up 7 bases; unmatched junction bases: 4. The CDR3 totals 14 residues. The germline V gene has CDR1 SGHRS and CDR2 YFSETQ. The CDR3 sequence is CASSLEGGGQPQHF. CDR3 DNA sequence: TGCGCCAGCAGCTTGGAAGGGGGCGGGCAGCCCCAGCATTTT.

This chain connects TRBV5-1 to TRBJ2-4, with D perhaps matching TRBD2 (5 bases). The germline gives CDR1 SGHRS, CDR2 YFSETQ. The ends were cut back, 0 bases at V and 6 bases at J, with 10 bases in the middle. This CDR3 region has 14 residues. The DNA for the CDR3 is TGCGCCAGCAGCTTGGCAGCGGCAGCAAACATTCAGTACTTC. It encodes CASSLAAAANIQYF.